Below, one T cell receptor beta chain is given with its context. The data stem from a study of blood T cell repertoires in COVID-19. For the study at large: Sites in the United States, Italy and Spain provided acute and convalescent COVID-19 samples. From T cells, B-cell-depleted T cells, or PBMCs came the material, which was cDNA or gDNA.

This study enrolled people aged roughly 18 to 89 from about two dozen US geographic areas. Germline V lookup: CDR1 GTSNPN, CDR2 SVGIG (reference sequence). The V and J ends lost 2 bases and 0 bases respectively, with 13 bases between them. The CDR3 is 15 residues long. TCRdb keeps only in-frame clones here, not all; method: immunoSEQ multiplex PCR. In the table there are roughly 380,000 clones, about nine tenths of which are singletons. The TCR comes from a young woman who had been exposed to COVID-19. The V call is TRBV30, the J call TRBJ1-2, with a tentative D call TRBD1 (5 bases). The sequencing sample was made of PBMCs or T cells enriched from blood (not recorded which). The CDR3, as DNA: TGTGCCTGGAGTCTACAGACAGCAGCTAACTATGGCTACACCTTC. Its protein product is CAWSLQTAANYGYTF.